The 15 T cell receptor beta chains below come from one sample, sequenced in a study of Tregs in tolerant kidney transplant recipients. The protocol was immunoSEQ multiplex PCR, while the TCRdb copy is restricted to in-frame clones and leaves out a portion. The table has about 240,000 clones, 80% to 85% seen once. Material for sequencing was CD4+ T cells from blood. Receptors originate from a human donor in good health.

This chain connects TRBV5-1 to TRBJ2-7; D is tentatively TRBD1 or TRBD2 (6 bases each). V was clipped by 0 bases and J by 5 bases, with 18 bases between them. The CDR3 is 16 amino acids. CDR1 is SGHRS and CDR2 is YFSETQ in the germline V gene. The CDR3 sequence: CASSLGRGHRTHEQYF. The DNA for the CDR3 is TGCGCCAGCAGCTTGGGACGGGGGCACCGCACCCACGAGCAGTACTTC.

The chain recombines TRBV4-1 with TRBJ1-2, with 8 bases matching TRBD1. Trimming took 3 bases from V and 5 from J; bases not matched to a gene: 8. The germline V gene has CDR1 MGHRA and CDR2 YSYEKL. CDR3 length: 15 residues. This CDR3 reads CASSQPQGAHYGYTF. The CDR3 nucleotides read TGCGCCAGCAGCCAGCCCCAGGGGGCCCATTATGGCTACACCTTC.

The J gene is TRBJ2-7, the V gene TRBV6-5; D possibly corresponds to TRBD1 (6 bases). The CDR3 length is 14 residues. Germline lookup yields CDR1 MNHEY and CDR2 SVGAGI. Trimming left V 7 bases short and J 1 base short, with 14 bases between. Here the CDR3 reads CASTTGSTSYEQYF. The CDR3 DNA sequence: TGTGCCAGCACCACAGGGTCTACGTCCTACGAGCAGTACTTC.

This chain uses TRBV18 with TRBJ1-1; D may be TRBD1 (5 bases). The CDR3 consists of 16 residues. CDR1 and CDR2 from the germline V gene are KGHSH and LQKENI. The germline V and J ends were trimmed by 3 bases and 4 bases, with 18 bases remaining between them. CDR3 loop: CASSPLRVVGGTEAFF. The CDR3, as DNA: TGTGCCAGCTCACCCCTCAGGGTGGTGGGGGGCACTGAAGCTTTCTTT.

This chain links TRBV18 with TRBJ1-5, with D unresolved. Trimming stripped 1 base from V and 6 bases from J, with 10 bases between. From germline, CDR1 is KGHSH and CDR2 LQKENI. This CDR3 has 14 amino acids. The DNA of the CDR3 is TGTGCCAGCTCACCACAGGGATCGGGTCAGCCCCAGCATTTT. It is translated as CASSPQGSGQPQHF.

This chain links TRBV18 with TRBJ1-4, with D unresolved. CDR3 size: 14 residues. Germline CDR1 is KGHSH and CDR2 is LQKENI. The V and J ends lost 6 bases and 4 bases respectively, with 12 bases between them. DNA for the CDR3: TGTGCCAGCTCTTCCGGTTGGGATAATGAAAAACTGTTTTTT. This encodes CASSSGWDNEKLFF.

In nucleotides, the CDR3 is TGCGCCAGCAGCCACCCCGGGGGAGCGGGAGGCCCCTACAATGAGCAGTTCTTC. Protein product: CASSHPGGAGGPYNEQFF. The chain combines TRBV4-3 with TRBJ2-1; 9 bases agree with TRBD2. Per germline, CDR1 LGHNA and CDR2 YSLEER. Trimming at V came to 3 bases and at J to 2 bases, leaving 11 bases not matched to a gene. This CDR3 has 18 residues.

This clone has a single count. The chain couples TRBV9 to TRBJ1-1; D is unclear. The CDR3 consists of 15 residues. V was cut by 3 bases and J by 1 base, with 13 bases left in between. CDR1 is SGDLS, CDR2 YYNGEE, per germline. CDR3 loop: CASSGPGGGNTEAFF. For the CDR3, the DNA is TGTGCCAGCAGCGGACCCGGCGGAGGGAACACTGAAGCTTTCTTT.

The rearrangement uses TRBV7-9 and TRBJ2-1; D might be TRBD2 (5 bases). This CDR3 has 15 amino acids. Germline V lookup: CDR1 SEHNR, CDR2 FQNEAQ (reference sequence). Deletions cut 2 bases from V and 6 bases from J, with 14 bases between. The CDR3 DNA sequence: TGTGCCAGCAGCTTACGCGGGCAGGTACCCAATGAGCAGTTCTTC. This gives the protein CASSLRGQVPNEQFF.

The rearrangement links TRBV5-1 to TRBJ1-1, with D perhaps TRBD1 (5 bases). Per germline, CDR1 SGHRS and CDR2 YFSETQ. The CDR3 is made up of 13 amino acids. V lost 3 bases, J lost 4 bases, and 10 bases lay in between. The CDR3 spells CASSSREGTEAFF. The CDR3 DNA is TGCGCCAGCAGCTCCAGGGAAGGCACTGAAGCTTTCTTT.

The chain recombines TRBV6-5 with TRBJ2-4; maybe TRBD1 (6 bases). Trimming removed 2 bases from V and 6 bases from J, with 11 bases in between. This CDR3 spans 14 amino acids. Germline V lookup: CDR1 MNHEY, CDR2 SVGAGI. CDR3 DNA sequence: TGTGCCAGCAGTTACGGGGGCAGGGGAAACATTCAGTACTTC. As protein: CASSYGGRGNIQYF.

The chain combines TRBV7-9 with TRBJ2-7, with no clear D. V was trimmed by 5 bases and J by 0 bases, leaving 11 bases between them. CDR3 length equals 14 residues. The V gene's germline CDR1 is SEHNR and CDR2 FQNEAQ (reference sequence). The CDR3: CASSRSSSSYEQYF. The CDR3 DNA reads TGTGCCAGCAGCCGGAGTTCGAGCTCCTACGAGCAGTACTTC.

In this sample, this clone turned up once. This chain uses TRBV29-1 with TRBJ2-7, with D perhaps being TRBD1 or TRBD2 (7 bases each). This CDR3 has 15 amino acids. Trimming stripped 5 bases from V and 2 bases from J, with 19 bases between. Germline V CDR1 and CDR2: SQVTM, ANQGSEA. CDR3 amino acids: CSVREGALLTYEQYF. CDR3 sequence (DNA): TGCAGCGTTAGGGAGGGGGCTCTGTTAACCTACGAGCAGTACTTC.

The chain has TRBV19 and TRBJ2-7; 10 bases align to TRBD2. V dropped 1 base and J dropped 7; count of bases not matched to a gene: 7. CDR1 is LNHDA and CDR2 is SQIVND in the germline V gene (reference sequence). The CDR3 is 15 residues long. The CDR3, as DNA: TGTGCCAGTAGTATAGCCAGGACTAGCGGCTGGGAGCAGTACTTC. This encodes CASSIARTSGWEQYF.

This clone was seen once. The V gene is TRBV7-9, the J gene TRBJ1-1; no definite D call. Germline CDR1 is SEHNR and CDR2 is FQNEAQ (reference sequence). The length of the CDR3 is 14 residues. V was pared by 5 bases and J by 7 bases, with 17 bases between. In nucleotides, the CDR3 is TGTGCCAGCAGCGATCCAACGGGATTTAATGAAGCTTTCTTT. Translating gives CASSDPTGFNEAFF. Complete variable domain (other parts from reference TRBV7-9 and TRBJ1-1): DTGVSQNPRHKITKRGQNVTFRCDPISEHNRLYWYRQTLGQGPEFLTYFQNEAQLEKSRLLSDRFSAERPKGSFSTLEIQRTEQGDSAMYLCASSDPTGFNEAFFGQGTRLTVV.